This T cell receptor beta chain comes out of a study of blood T cell repertoires in COVID-19. Study as a whole: The study drew acute and convalescent COVID-19 samples from the United States, Italy and Spain. In each case, the material was cDNA or gDNA derived from T cells, B-cell-depleted T cells, or PBMCs.

Germline CDR1 LGHNA, CDR2 YNFKEQ. The ends were cut back, 1 base at V and 0 bases at J, with 13 bases in the middle. The CDR3 is 16 amino acids. Original processing methods: Amplifying reference gene primers gave estimates of nucleated cell counts. Data came from immunoSEQ multiplex PCR; TCRdb stores just in-frame clones and leaves some out. That table supplies the V and J calls and clone size; D and trimming were determined from the DNA. The sample yields just over 150,000 clones, over 75% seen once. This clonotype was obtained from a woman aged 40 to 49 with acute or convalescent COVID-19. The chain combines TRBV4-2 with TRBJ2-7; D possibly corresponds to TRBD2 (6 bases). The sample was peripheral blood. The DNA of the CDR3 is TGTGCCAGCAGCCAAGGGGACTCGGAGAGCTCCTACGAGCAGTACTTC. Translation gives CASSQGDSESSYEQYF.